This T cell receptor (beta chain) was identified in a study of CD8 T cells in Susac syndrome. When the RNA was reverse transcribed, random hexamers were used with an input of roughly 0.45 to 1 ug. Across 54 Vbeta and 13 Jbeta, immunoSEQ multiplex PCR amplified TCR beta CDR3. MiXCR, applied by TCRdb to the immunoSEQ multiplex PCR reads, yields one record per CDR3 protein. This table has 130,000 or so distinct CDR3 sequences, roughly 80% appearing once. The authors sequenced TCR beta from blood CD8+ and CD4+ T cells. The multiple sclerosis controls consisted of treatment-naive patients with relapsing-remitting disease, either stable or active. TEMRA cells were enriched by FACS, and CD4+ and CD8+ T cells were negatively isolated. Input material: CD8+ T cells from PBMCs. The source of this sequence is a human donor with multiple sclerosis.

The DNA for the CDR3 is TGTGCCACCAGCAGACGCGGCTCGGCGGGAGTCGCCTACAATGAGCAGTTCTTC. Amino acids: CATSRRGSAGVAYNEQFF. The J gene is TRBJ2-1, the V gene TRBV15, with 7 bases identical to TRBD2. The V and J ends lost 2 bases and 2 bases, in that order; junction bases with no gene match: 12. The CDR3 runs 18 residues. Germline loops: CDR1 LNHNV, CDR2 YYDKDF (reference sequence).